This T cell receptor (beta chain) came from a study of PD-L1 blockade in urothelial cancer (dated by TCRdb to the late 2010s). Background for the entire study: All patients started therapy in the mid-2010s and received atezolizumab 1,200 mg intravenously every 3 weeks. About nine tenths of the roughly 30 patients were males with bladder-origin urothelial cancer, and about 60% of the roughly 30 reported a prior smoking history. An ECOG performance status of 0 or 1 was recorded for the patients, and 0 to 3 prior chemotherapy regimens had been received by the patients. Blood samples were analyzed 3 weeks after the start of treatment (second dose) and 6 weeks after the start of treatment. Blood samples gave median yields of approximately 130,000 T cells and 65,000 to 85,000 unique TCRs, along with a median clonality of approximately 0.08. The study was an exploratory multi-omic analysis of somatic, immune and clinical correlates of response to PD-L1 blockade with atezolizumab in urothelial cancer. TCR sequencing covered pretreatment tumor samples and matched, serially collected peripheral blood taken before and after atezolizumab treatment. Progression-free survival longer than 6 months counted as durable clinical benefit, and TCR features were additionally tested against both progression-free and overall survival. In the same patients who had TCR sequencing, pretreatment tumors also underwent whole exome sequencing and RNA sequencing. Eight to ten patients achieved durable clinical benefit and around 19 did not. Pretreatment blood TCR-seq was available for 30 or so patients, at least one posttreatment blood collection was obtained for approximately 25 patients, and tumor TCR-seq was available for approximately 25 patients. What the study reported, not specific to this receptor: A pretreatment peripheral blood TCR clonality below the median was linked to improved progression-free and overall survival. Because the sample size was small (n of about 27) and many of the analyses were exploratory, the results are meant to be hypothesis-generating. Among patients with durable benefit, tumor-associated TCR clones showed greater expansion in peripheral blood 3 weeks after treatment started (n ≈ 23, p = 0.022).

To estimate absolute template abundance from read counts, synthetic TCR analog templates were spiked into each PCR. Using the immunoSEQ assay, TCRbeta CDR3 regions were amplified from genomic DNA with bias-controlled V and J gene primers. Sequencing of rearranged TCRbeta segments was done at approximately 20X coverage. Under the source paper's analysis protocol: Clustering was used to correct sequencing errors, and CDR3s were annotated against IMGT to assign V, D and J genes. Downstream analyses used only productive TCRbeta rearrangements, leaving out any out-of-frame or stop-codon sequences. Clonality was calculated as one minus the Shannon entropy normalized by the log of the number of unique productive sequences. Clones differing between time points or between blood and tumor were identified using Fisher's exact test with Benjamini-Hochberg correction, with an adjusted p below 0.01 applied as the threshold. This immuneACCESS table, as held by TCRdb, lists in-frame sequences with V and J called but not all clones. Of the missing ones, under half trace to an unresolved V gene in checked studies; the others have no known cause. V, J and clone size were drawn from that table, and D and trimming were deduced from the DNA. In all, the sample holds roughly 42,000 clones, and 81% of those were seen once. The leading ten clones occupy approximately 2.7% of the sample.

Remarks on this clone: It has no known antigen specificity. The input lacks base qualities; no much larger clone sits a single base away.

The cohort included 29 patients with locally advanced or metastatic urothelial carcinoma who were treated at Memorial Sloan Kettering on a trial protocol. Peripheral blood mononuclear cells were collected pretreatment and during treatment, with between 1 and 8 total time points obtained per patient. The Qiagen DNeasy Blood extraction kit was used to purify genomic DNA from total PBMCs and from tumor samples. PBMCs were collected pretreatment and during treatment, and were isolated and stored as previously described. The CDR3 runs 16 residues from the cysteine to the phenylalanine. Kept here is only the CDR3 DNA, which spans 48 bases and is read in frame from base 1. CDR1 and CDR2 are read off the germline V gene as LGHNA and YSLEER. Clipping removes 6 bases from V and 1 base from J, with 7 as the unmatched junction base count.

The sequencing here drew on PBMCs, taken around atezolizumab (anti-PD-L1) treatment. The sequence is built from TRBV4-3 and TRBJ2-3; a stretch of 10 junction bases matches TRBD2. The source of this sequence is a man between 65 and 85 years old with urothelial cancer. The DNA reads TGCGCCAGCAGTCTGGACGGGACTAGCGGCACAGATACGCAGTATTTT. Translated, this gives CASSLDGTSGTDTQYF.